This T cell receptor (beta chain) was captured by sequencing in a study of beta chain features in type 1 diabetes (dated by TCRdb to about 2018). A note on the overall study: Mean age, gender distribution, total cell number and subset yield did not differ between patients and healthy donors. Across all samples, around 100 million sorted cells were examined, and cell number per subset correlated strongly with RNA yield. In the study, TCRB repertoires of sorted circulating CD4+ T cell subsets from recently diagnosed type 1 diabetes patients were compared with those of matched healthy donors. Whereas all 30 or so donors provided naive and central memory subsets, regulatory and stem cell-like memory subsets were isolated from just 8 patients and about 8 healthy donors. Study-wide conclusions, independent of this receptor: HLA sub-analyses involved small numbers of individuals, so any influence of HLA type on TCRB rearrangement remained unresolved. Shorter templates might be favored by PCR, yet because patient and control samples were amplified and corrected together, any such skew would affect both groups equally. In all four CD4+ subsets, TCRB CDR3 length was moderately but significantly shorter in type 1 diabetes patients. Because cDNA was sequenced instead of genomic DNA, activated cells with high expression could be over-represented, although the groups did not differ in activation or CD3 levels. At VDJ recombination sites, patients with type 1 diabetes made fewer insertions and deleted more nucleotides, a pattern implying thymic rearrangement abnormalities. Naive, central memory and regulatory TCRB repertoires appeared more similar among patients than among healthy donors.

Each donor gave one peripheral blood draw, averaging approximately 120 mL, which was collected into heparinised tubes. Naive, central memory, regulatory and stem cell-like memory CD4+ T cells were sorted on a BD FACSAria II using a panel including CD45RO, CCR7, CD25, CD127, CD95 and CD27. Every sorted population had a purity above 95%. PBMCs were isolated immediately by Lymphoprep density gradient centrifugation and stained directly without culture. So that batch effects would be minimized, each experiment stained and sorted samples in pairs, pairing one healthy donor with one patient. All of the isolated RNA was reverse transcribed with the High Capacity cDNA Reverse Transcription Kit, so expressed TCRB transcripts were sequenced. Deep immunoSEQ sequencing was applied to naive, central memory and regulatory T cell samples, giving an average of around 3.4 million total reads per sample. Sorted cells were lysed in RLT buffer and RNA was extracted with DNase-treated RNeasy Micro or Mini kits, depending on cell number. Each cell subset was processed on its own to prevent cross-contamination, while patient and healthy donor samples were processed together. Using the immunoSEQ multiplex PCR, TCRB sequences were amplified from cDNA into 87-bp fragments spanning the CDR3 region. The amplicons were sequenced using the Illumina HiSeq platform. The authors' analysis ran thus. PCR bias was corrected computationally using synthetic template baselines, and reads within Hamming distance 2 were collapsed, with unmergeable singletons discarded. Reads were aligned against IMGT so that V, D and J genes, CDR3 length and insertions or deletions at six rearrangement sites could be assigned. Within each subset, clonotype counts were normalized to the number of sorted cells before true diversity and Gini coefficients were calculated with the tcR R package. The overlap coefficient, calculated on TCRB nucleotide sequences, was used to measure repertoire sharing. Out-of-frame TCRB sequences from naive cells were analyzed as a proxy for the pre-selection repertoire. Entries here come from immuneACCESS through TCRdb and include only in-frame sequences with V and J called. Some clones fail to appear in such tables; in the studies checked, an unresolved V gene covers under half of the shortfall, and the cause of the remainder is unknown. D and trimming come from the DNA, and the V and J calls and clone size come from that table. The table for this sample lists under 950,000 clones; roughly 15% of them were counted only once. The ten largest clones add up to 0.023% of the sample.

The CDR3 runs 14 amino acids, cysteine and phenylalanine included. Only the CDR3 part of the read is kept: 42 bases, read in frame from the first base. V sheds 0 bases and J sheds 7 bases, leaving 10 bases between their ends. CDR1 and CDR2 are read off the germline V gene (reference sequence) as LNHNV and YYDKDF. Only a few counts were recorded for this clone. No antigen is known for it. Base quality data are lacking; no much larger clone is found one base away. The same CDR3 also results from other DNA sequences found in this sample. The sequenced sample was naive CD4+ T cells from blood. The sample's cell subset or site label, decoded: true naive CD4+ T cells. This clonotype was sampled from a woman under 30 in good health. The chain couples TRBV15 to TRBJ1-5; D gene: possibly TRBD1, on 6 matching bases. CDR3 sequence: CATSRDGGGQPQHF. The sequenced DNA: TGTGCCACCAGCAGAGATGGCGGGGGCCAGCCCCAGCATTTT.